The rows below give T cell receptor beta chains drawn from one sample of a study of sequential checkpoint blockade in melanoma. Assay used: immunoSEQ multiplex PCR; TCRdb lists only in-frame clones, some missing. The sample has approximately 21,000 clones; roughly 78% are singletons. Source: CD8+ T cells sorted from blood (inferred from file names), taken from a patient given nivolumab and ipilimumab in sequence. These TCRs come from a human donor with melanoma. Each CDR3 is given with its conserved first and last residue. D genes are given only for firm matches. Part of the rows lack a size; the others show once, few, many or a class for expanded clones.

d_gene,v_gene,j_gene,abundance,CDR3nt,CDR3aa
TRBD1,TRBV28,TRBJ1-1,NA,TGTGCCAGCACTACCGGGACAGGGGCGAACACTGAAGCTTTCTTT,CASTTGTGANTEAFF
TRBD2,TRBV15,TRBJ2-1,NA,TGTGCCACCAGCAGTCCTAGCGGGAGGGCCAATGAGCAGTTCTTC,CATSSPSGRANEQFF
NA,TRBV19,TRBJ2-5,NA,TGTGCCAGTAGTACCCTTAGCGGACAAGAGACCCAGTACTTC,CASSTLSGQETQYF
TRBD1,TRBV11-3,TRBJ2-5,NA,TGTGCCAGCAGCTCGACAGGGGGCGCGGGGGAGACCCAGTACTTC,CASSSTGGAGETQYF
TRBD2,TRBV2,TRBJ2-5,NA,TGTGCCAGCAGTGGAGGCGGGAGGCCCTCCCGGGCCCAGTACTTC,CASSGGGRPSRAQYF
NA,TRBV6-5,TRBJ2-1,NA,TGTGCCAGCAGGGGGGGTGAGCAGTTCTTC,CASRGGEQFF
TRBD1,TRBV9,TRBJ1-1,NA,TGTGCCAGCAGCGCCGACGGACAGGGGGCATCTGAAGCTTTCTTT,CASSADGQGASEAFF
NA,TRBV30,TRBJ1-4,NA,TGTGCCTGGAGTCCGAACAGGGCAGTTAATGAAAAACTGTTTTTT,CAWSPNRAVNEKLFF
TRBD2,TRBV18,TRBJ2-7,NA,TGTGCCAGCTCTCAGTCCCCGGGAGGGGACGAGCAGTACTTC,CASSQSPGGDEQYF
NA,TRBV7-9,TRBJ1-6,NA,TGTGCCAGCGGAGTTGCCGAGGCCCTCCACTTT,CASGVAEALHF
NA,TRBV27,TRBJ1-5,few,TGTGCCAGCAGTTTTCAGGGTGGCAATCAGCCCCAGCATTTT,CASSFQGGNQPQHF
TRBD1,TRBV6-5,TRBJ2-7,NA,TGTGCCGGAGGAAGACAGGGCTACGAGCAGTACTTC,CAGGRQGYEQYF
NA,TRBV6-6,TRBJ2-1,NA,TGTGCCAGCAGTGCCCGGAGGGCGTCCAACAATGAGCAGTTCTTC,CASSARRASNNEQFF
TRBD1,TRBV5-4,TRBJ1-4,NA,TGTGCCAGCAGCTTGGGAGGGGGACAGGGCGAAAAACTGTTTTTT,CASSLGGGQGEKLFF
NA,TRBV5-1,TRBJ2-2,NA,TGCGCCAGCAGCTTGGTTTTGGCAGGGAACACCGGGGAGCTGTTTTTT,CASSLVLAGNTGELFF
TRBD2,TRBV10-3,TRBJ2-2,NA,TGTGCCATCAGTGCGAGCGGGAAGAGAAACACCGGGGAGCTGTTTTTT,CAISASGKRNTGELFF
NA,TRBV6-6,TRBJ1-1,few,TGTGCCAGCAGTTACCAGGAACGCACTGAAGCTTTCTTT,CASSYQERTEAFF
NA,TRBV18,TRBJ2-7,NA,TGTGCCAGCTCACCCAGGCAGGGTGGAGACGAGCAGTACTTC,CASSPRQGGDEQYF
TRBD2,TRBV7-2,TRBJ2-2,once,TGTGCCAGCAGCCCCAGCGGGGTCCTAGGAAACACCGGGGAGCTGTTTTTT,CASSPSGVLGNTGELFF
TRBD2,TRBV29-1,TRBJ2-1,NA,TGCAGCGCTGGACTAGCGGGAGTGTACAATGAGCAGTTCTTC,CSAGLAGVYNEQFF
TRBD1,TRBV18,TRBJ2-3,NA,TGTGCCAGCTCACCATCAACAGGGGGATTGATCACAGATACGCAGTATTTT,CASSPSTGGLITDTQYF
NA,TRBV11-3,TRBJ1-1,NA,TGTGCCAGCAGCTTAGTGGGGGGGAACACTGAAGCTTTCTTT,CASSLVGGNTEAFF
NA,TRBV18,TRBJ2-5,NA,TGTGCCAGCTCACCACAGGGAGGAGAGACCCAGTACTTC,CASSPQGGETQYF
TRBD2,TRBV11-2,TRBJ2-7,NA,TGTGCCAGCAGCTCCATAGCGGGGGTCTACGAGCAGTACTTC,CASSSIAGVYEQYF
TRBD2,TRBV29-1,TRBJ2-3,NA,TGCAGCGTTGAAACTAGCGGCTTCACAGATACGCAGTATTTT,CSVETSGFTDTQYF
NA,TRBV19,TRBJ1-1,few,TGTGCCAGTAGTTCAGGATTTGAAGCTTTCTTT,CASSSGFEAFF